Reported below is one T cell receptor (beta chain). Its antigen is unknown. The data originate from a study of T-cell memory formation after mild COVID-19. Background on the study: For the most part, TCR clusters were specific to one donor. Study-level findings and limits: Contracting clones from day 15 to 85 showed balanced CD4/CD8; later expanders favored CD4+. Contracting CD4+ clones were located mainly in CM and EM, and CD8+ clones in EMRA.

Germline V gene lookup returns CDR1 MNHEY and CDR2 SVGAGI. The CDR3 consists of 14 residues. Trimming took 6 bases from V and 0 from J; bases not matched to a gene: 5. TCR alpha and TCR beta cDNA libraries carrying sample barcodes and UMIs came from 5'RACE with constant-segment primers. One entry per CDR3 protein, called by TCRdb with MiXCR from the 5' RACE reads. This table has 450,000 to 700,000 distinct CDR3 sequences, roughly 17% appearing once. Source material: PBMCs or a T cell subset sorted from them (not recorded which). The chain joins TRBV6-5 to TRBJ2-7, with 7 bases matching TRBD1. This clonotype was sampled from an adult woman who had mild COVID-19 (a few samples of this study predate the infection). Cell type and time point are not known. CDR3 nucleotide sequence: TGTGCCAGCAGGACGGACAGGAGCTCCTACGAGCAGTACTTC. It encodes CASRTDRSSYEQYF.